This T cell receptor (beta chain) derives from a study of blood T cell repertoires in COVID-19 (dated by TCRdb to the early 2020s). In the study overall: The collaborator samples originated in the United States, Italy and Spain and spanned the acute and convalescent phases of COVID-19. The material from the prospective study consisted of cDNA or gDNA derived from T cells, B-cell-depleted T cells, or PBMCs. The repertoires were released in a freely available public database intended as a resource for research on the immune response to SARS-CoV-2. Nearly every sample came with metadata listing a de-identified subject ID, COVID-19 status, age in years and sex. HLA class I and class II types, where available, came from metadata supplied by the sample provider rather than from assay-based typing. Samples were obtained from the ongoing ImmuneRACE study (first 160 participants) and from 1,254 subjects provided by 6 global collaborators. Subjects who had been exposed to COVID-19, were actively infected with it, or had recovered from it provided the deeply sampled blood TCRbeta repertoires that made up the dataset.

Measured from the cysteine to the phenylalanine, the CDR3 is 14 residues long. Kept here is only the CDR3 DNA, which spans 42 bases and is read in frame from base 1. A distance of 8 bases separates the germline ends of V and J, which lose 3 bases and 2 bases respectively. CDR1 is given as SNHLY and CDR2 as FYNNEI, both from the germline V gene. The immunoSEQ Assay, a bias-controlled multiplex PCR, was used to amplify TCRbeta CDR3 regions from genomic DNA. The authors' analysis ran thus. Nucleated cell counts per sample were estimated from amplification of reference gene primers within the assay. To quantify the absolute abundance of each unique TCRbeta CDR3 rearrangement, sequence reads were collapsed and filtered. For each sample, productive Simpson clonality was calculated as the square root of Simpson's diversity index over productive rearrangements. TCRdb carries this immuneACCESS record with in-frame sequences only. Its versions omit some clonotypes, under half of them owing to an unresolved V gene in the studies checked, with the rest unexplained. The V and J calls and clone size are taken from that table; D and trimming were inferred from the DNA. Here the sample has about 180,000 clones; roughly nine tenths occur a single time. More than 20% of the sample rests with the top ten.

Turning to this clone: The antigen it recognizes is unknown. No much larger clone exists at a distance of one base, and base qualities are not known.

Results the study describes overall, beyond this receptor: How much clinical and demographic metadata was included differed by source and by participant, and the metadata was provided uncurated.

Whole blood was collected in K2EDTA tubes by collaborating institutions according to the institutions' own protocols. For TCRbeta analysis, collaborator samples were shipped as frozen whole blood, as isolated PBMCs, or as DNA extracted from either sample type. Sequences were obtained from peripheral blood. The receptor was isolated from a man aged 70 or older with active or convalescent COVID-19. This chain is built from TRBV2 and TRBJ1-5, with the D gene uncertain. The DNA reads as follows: TGTGCCAGCAGTGAGTCCACAGGCAATCAGCCCCAGCATTTT. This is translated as CASSESTGNQPQHF.